The 12 T cell receptor beta chains given below trace back to one sample, sequenced in a study of T cell responses to AZD1222 COVID-19 vaccine (dated by TCRdb to about 2021). The sample's time point label is to be understood as: about 28 days (+/-7) after the second vaccine dose. The library was built by means of the immunoSEQ multiplex PCR assay. The source is immuneACCESS, and TCRdb retained only in-frame sequences with V and J called. Part of the clones is not carried over; for the studies checked, unresolved V genes explain less than half of this, and the remainder is unexplained. In this sample the table shows roughly 99,000 clones, approximately 90% of which occur a single time. The leading ten clones occupy about 9% of the sample. The sequenced sample was peripheral blood, obtained 28 days after the second AZD1222 dose. These receptor sequences come from an adult who received the AZD1222 COVID-19 vaccine.

This clone was picked up one time. V and J are TRBV7-9 and TRBJ1-2, with D possibly TRBD1 on 6 matching bases. Germline lookup yields CDR1 SEHNR and CDR2 FQNEAQ (reference sequence). The V end was cut by 5 bases, the J end by 3 bases, with 13 bases between. The CDR3 sequence is 14 residues long. In DNA form, the CDR3 reads TGTGCCAGCAGCCACCACAGGGAAGACTATGGCTACACCTTC. This encodes CASSHHREDYGYTF. The full variable domain, its missing parts supplied by reference TRBV7-9 and TRBJ1-2, is DTGVSQNPRHKITKRGQNVTFRCDPISEHNRLYWYRQTLGQGPEFLTYFQNEAQLEKSRLLSDRFSAERPKGSFSTLEIQRTEQGDSAMYLCASSHHREDYGYTFGSGTRLTVV.

This chain connects TRBV7-9 to TRBJ1-1; 12 positions agree with TRBD1. CDR3 length: 18 residues. After removal of 2 bases from V and 5 bases from J, the junction contained 12 bases not matched to a gene. Germline V gene sequence: CDR1 SEHNR, CDR2 FQNEAQ (reference sequence). This CDR3 is CASSLSPGQGARGTEAFF. Written as DNA, the CDR3 is TGTGCCAGCAGCTTAAGCCCGGGACAGGGGGCGCGGGGAACTGAAGCTTTCTTT.

The chain joins TRBV7-6 to TRBJ1-4; unclear D gene. V shed 5 bases and J shed 7 bases, with 11 bases lying between them. This CDR3 has 13 residues. Germline assignment: CDR1 SGHVS and CDR2 FNYEAQ. The CDR3 loop reads CASSGPAGEKLFF. In DNA, the CDR3 is TGTGCCAGCAGCGGCCCGGCTGGTGAAAAACTGTTTTTT.

The table lists this clone with a count of one. The V and J genes are TRBV4-3 and TRBJ2-1, with TRBD1 as a possible D gene (5 bases). The CDR3 length is 15 residues. Trimming stripped 4 bases from V and 5 bases from J, with 15 bases between. Per the germline V gene, CDR1 is LGHNA and CDR2 is YSLEER. The CDR3 loop is CASSPRREVNNEQFF. In nucleotides, the CDR3 is TGCGCCAGCAGCCCCCGCAGGGAAGTCAACAATGAGCAGTTCTTC.

This sequence joins TRBV7-9 and TRBJ2-5; 16 positions agree with TRBD2. The CDR3 spans 19 residues. V dropped 5 bases and J dropped 6; count of bases not matched to a gene: 15. CDR1 is SEHNR and CDR2 is FQNEAQ in the germline V gene (reference sequence). This CDR3 is CASSPIAGLAGGMRKTQYF. The DNA of the CDR3 is TGTGCCAGCAGCCCCATAGCGGGACTAGCGGGAGGGATGAGAAAGACCCAGTACTTC.

The chain combines TRBV28 with TRBJ2-1; D ambiguous. V was pared by 6 bases and J by 6 bases, with 9 bases between. The CDR3 is 12 amino acids. In germline, CDR1 is MDHEN, CDR2 SYDVKM. The CDR3 DNA reads as TGTGCCAGCAGCTCTCAGCCCAATGAGCAGTTCTTC. Protein sequence: CASSSQPNEQFF.

The gene calls are TRBV7-9 and TRBJ1-3, with D possibly TRBD1 on 6 matching bases. Trimming took 2 bases from V and 2 from J, leaving 10 bases between them. This CDR3 region has 15 residues. Germline lookup yields CDR1 SEHNR and CDR2 FQNEAQ (reference sequence). DNA for the CDR3: TGTGCCAGCAGCTTATTTGGGGACACTGGAAACACCATATATTTT. The encoded protein is CASSLFGDTGNTIYF.

This clone was observed at least ten times. Here the CDR3 DNA reads TGTGCCAGCAGCCAAGAACCTAGCGGGGCCTACGAGCAGTACTTC. This encodes CASSQEPSGAYEQYF. The V and J genes are TRBV4-2 and TRBJ2-7, with 9 bases identical to TRBD2. CDR3 length equals 15 residues. Germline V gene lookup returns CDR1 LGHNA and CDR2 YNFKEQ. Trimming at V came to 0 bases and at J to 2 bases, leaving 2 bases not matched to a gene.

The chain has TRBV5-1 and TRBJ2-1; perhaps TRBD2 as D (5 bases). From germline, CDR1 is SGHRS and CDR2 YFSETQ. Trimming left V 0 bases short and J 9 bases short, with 16 bases between. The CDR3 consists of 15 residues. The CDR3 DNA follows: TGCGCCAGCAGCTTGGCAGGACTCAAATCGGGTGAGCAGTTCTTC. Its protein is CASSLAGLKSGEQFF.

The V and J genes are TRBV5-3 and TRBJ2-1; the match to TRBD2 covers 12 bases. TRBV5-3 carries the ORF label, with uncertain function. The ends lost 0 bases at V and 0 bases at J; junction bases unmatched: 4. The CDR3 has 18 amino acids. CDR3: CARSLGLAGDRSYNEQFF. DNA of the CDR3: TGTGCCAGAAGCTTGGGACTAGCGGGAGACCGCTCCTACAATGAGCAGTTCTTC.

In DNA form, the CDR3 reads TGTGCCACCAGCAGTATAGGGGGGACAGGGCGTGAAAAACTGTTTTTT. Translating it yields CATSSIGGTGREKLFF. The chain links TRBV15 to TRBJ1-4; 9 bases are a match to TRBD1. Losses at the gene ends were 3 bases for V and 7 bases for J; bases not matched to a gene: 9. CDR1 LNHNV and CDR2 YYDKDF come from the germline V gene (reference sequence). The CDR3 contains 16 residues. Full variable domain (missing parts from reference TRBV15 and TRBJ1-4): DAMVIQNPRYQVTQFGKPVTLSCSQTLNHNVMYWYQQKSSQAPKLLFHYYDKDFNNEADTPDNFQSRRPNTSFCFLDIRSPGLGDTAMYLCATSSIGGTGREKLFFGSGTQLSVL.

The chain links TRBV18 to TRBJ1-1; tentative D call: TRBD1 (6 bases). Trimming stripped 3 bases from V and 6 bases from J, with 11 bases between. In germline, CDR1 is KGHSH, CDR2 LQKENI. This CDR3 contains 13 residues. The CDR3 protein is CASSPSGAAEAFF. The CDR3, as DNA: TGTGCCAGCTCACCGTCAGGGGCGGCTGAAGCTTTCTTT.